This entry features one TCR beta chain sequence. This record belongs to a study of blood T cell repertoires in COVID-19. Across the study: Whether acute or convalescent, the COVID-19 samples came from the United States, Italy and Spain. PBMCs, B-cell-depleted T cells, or T cells were the source of the cDNA or gDNA that made up the material.

V gave up 4 bases and J gave up 5 bases; unmatched junction bases: 5. Germline V lookup: CDR1 SGHRS, CDR2 YFSETQ. There are 15 residues in the CDR3. In the original analysis: Estimated nucleated cell counts came from reference gene primer amplification. Sequenced by immunoSEQ multiplex PCR; TCRdb stores in-frame clones only, minus some. That table gives V, J and clone size, and the DNA gave D and trimming. The table shows almost 45,000 clones, with around 75% occurring only once. The source of this sequence is a man of 80 years or more with acute or convalescent COVID-19. This chain joins TRBV5-1 and TRBJ2-2, with 10 bases lining up with TRBD1. Sequencing used peripheral blood. DNA of the CDR3: TGCGCCAGCAGCCCGGGACAGGGGTTGACCGGGGAGCTGTTTTTT. Amino acid sequence: CASSPGQGLTGELFF.